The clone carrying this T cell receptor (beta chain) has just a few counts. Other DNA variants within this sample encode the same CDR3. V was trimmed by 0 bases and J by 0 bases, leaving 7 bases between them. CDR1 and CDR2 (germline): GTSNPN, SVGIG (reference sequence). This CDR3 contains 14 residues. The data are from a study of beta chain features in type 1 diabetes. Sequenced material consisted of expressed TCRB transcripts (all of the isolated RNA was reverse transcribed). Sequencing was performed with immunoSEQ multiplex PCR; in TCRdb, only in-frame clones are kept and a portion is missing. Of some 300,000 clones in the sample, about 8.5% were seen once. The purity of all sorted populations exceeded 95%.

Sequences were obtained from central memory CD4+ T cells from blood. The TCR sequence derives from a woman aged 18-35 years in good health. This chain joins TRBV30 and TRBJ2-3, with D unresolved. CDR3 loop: CAWSVGRSTDTQYF. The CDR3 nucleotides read TGTGCCTGGAGTGTAGGCCGGAGCACAGATACGCAGTATTTT. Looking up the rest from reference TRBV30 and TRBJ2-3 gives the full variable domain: SQTIHQWPATLVQPVGSPLSLECTVEGTSNPNLYWYRQAAGRGLQLLFYSVGIGQISSEVPQNLSASRPQDRQFILSSKKLLLSDSGFYLCAWSVGRSTDTQYFGPGTRLTVL.